What follows are 27 T cell receptor beta chains derived from one specimen sequenced in a study of cytomegalovirus exposure and HLA in healthy donors. Assay used: immunoSEQ multiplex PCR; TCRdb lists only in-frame clones, some missing. The sample carries under 75,000 clones, 90% to 95% recorded once. Source material: PBMCs. The source of these receptors is a man aged 18 to 30 in good health and CMV-seropositive.

The V gene is TRBV4-2, the J gene TRBJ1-4; 8 bases are shared with TRBD1. The J segment lost 8 bases and the V segment lost 4 bases, leaving 12 bases of the junction unmatched. This CDR3 is built from 16 residues. Germline CDR1 reads LGHNA; CDR2 reads YNFKEQ. CDR3 nucleotides: TGTGCCAGCAGCCTAGCAGCAGGACAGGGAGGCGAAAAACTGTTTTTT. Protein sequence: CASSLAAGQGGEKLFF.

The chain uses TRBV5-1 and TRBJ2-7, with 11 bases matching TRBD1. The CDR3 spans 15 residues. Germline V gene data show CDR1 as SGHRS and CDR2 as YFSETQ. The junction had 6 bases not matched to a gene; V was cut back by 4 bases and J by 3 bases. The chain's CDR3 is CASSLLGTGGYEQYF. CDR3 sequence (DNA): TGCGCCAGCAGCCTACTAGGGACAGGGGGCTACGAGCAGTACTTC.

The rearrangement joins TRBV5-4 to TRBJ2-7; maybe TRBD1 (5 bases). Trimming stripped 0 bases from V and 4 bases from J, with 20 bases between. This CDR3 comprises 17 residues. Germline lookup yields CDR1 SGHNT and CDR2 YYREEE (reference sequence). The CDR3 spells CASSLAQVGRAGYEQYF. CDR3 DNA sequence: TGTGCCAGCAGCTTGGCCCAGGTGGGCAGGGCAGGGTACGAGCAGTACTTC.

V is TRBV15 and J is TRBJ2-3; TRBD1 might be the D (6 bases). V was shortened by 1 base and J by 2 bases, with 13 bases between the two germline ends. The germline CDR1 and CDR2 sequences are LNHNV and YYDKDF (reference sequence). The CDR3 is 16 amino acids. This chain's CDR3 is CATSRGGRSITDTQYF. The CDR3 DNA reads as TGTGCCACCAGCAGAGGGGGGCGGTCCATCACAGATACGCAGTATTTT.

The chain is built from TRBV5-1 and TRBJ2-5; 10 bases fit TRBD1. CDR1 and CDR2 from the germline V gene are SGHRS and YFSETQ. The CDR3 sequence is 17 residues long. Trimming at V came to 0 bases and at J to 3 bases, leaving 8 bases not matched to a gene. The CDR3 sequence: CASSLETGGFLKETQYF. The CDR3 DNA reads TGCGCCAGCAGCTTGGAGACAGGGGGCTTCCTTAAAGAGACCCAGTACTTC.

The chain is built from TRBV16 and TRBJ2-7, with 8 bases that match TRBD1. The CDR3 length is 15 residues. From germline, CDR1 is KGHSY and CDR2 FQNENV. V dropped 0 bases and J dropped 6; count of bases not matched to a gene: 7. The CDR3 bases are TGTGCCAGCAGCCAATCTGGACAGGGTTCCAGCGAGCAGTACTTC. Its protein is CASSQSGQGSSEQYF. The full variable domain, its missing parts supplied by reference TRBV16 and TRBJ2-7, is GEEVAQTPKHLVRGEGQKAKLYCAPIKGHSYVFWYQQVLKNEFKFLISFQNENVFDETGMPKERFSAKCLPNSPCSLEIQATKLEDSAVYFCASSQSGQGSSEQYFGPGTRLTVT.

This chain joins TRBV28 and TRBJ1-2; D is perhaps TRBD1 (6 bases). The V end lost 1 base, the J end lost 4 bases, and 13 bases lay between the germline ends. CDR3 length: 15 amino acids. From germline, CDR1 is MDHEN and CDR2 SYDVKM. The CDR3 sequence is CASSLSGGRIYGYTF. The CDR3 DNA reads as TGTGCCAGCAGTTTATCGGGGGGGCGCATCTATGGCTACACCTTC.

The chain couples TRBV19 to TRBJ1-5; tentative D call: TRBD1 (6 bases). The CDR3 is 15 amino acids. Trimming removed 2 bases from V and 4 bases from J, with 12 bases in between. Germline V gene sequence: CDR1 LNHDA, CDR2 SQIVND (reference sequence). CDR3 nucleotide sequence: TGTGCCAGTAGTATAAACAGGGCCCCTAATCAGCCCCAGCATTTT. This encodes CASSINRAPNQPQHF.

V gene TRBV6-6 combines with J gene TRBJ2-1; D is possibly TRBD1 (5 bases). The CDR3 extends over 15 amino acids. V lost 4 bases and J 2 bases, leaving 12 bases between the germline ends. The germline CDR1 and CDR2 sequences are MNHNY and SVGAGI (reference sequence). CDR3 bases: TGTGCCAGCAGTTTTTCAGGGATGCCCTACAATGAGCAGTTCTTC. Its translation: CASSFSGMPYNEQFF.

This clone was counted a few times. The V and J genes are TRBV27 and TRBJ2-7; possible D gene TRBD2, 5 bases. CDR3 length: 12 amino acids. CDR1 and CDR2 from the germline V gene are MNHEY and SMNVEV (reference sequence). The ends were cut back, 9 bases at V and 7 bases at J, with 16 bases in the middle. This chain's CDR3 is CASWAPAEEQYF. CDR3 sequence (DNA): TGTGCCAGTTGGGCTCCAGCGGAAGAGCAGTACTTC.

The CDR3 sequence is CASSQRAGGPDTGELFF. DNA for the CDR3: TGTGCCAGCAGCCAAAGAGCGGGAGGGCCGGACACCGGGGAGCTGTTTTTT. The rearrangement uses TRBV4-2 and TRBJ2-2, with 10 bases identical to TRBD2. The CDR3 has 17 amino acids. V lost 2 bases, J lost 3 bases, and 6 bases stayed unmatched. Germline CDR1 and CDR2: LGHNA and YNFKEQ.

The chain couples TRBV10-3 to TRBJ2-3, with 8 nucleotides matching TRBD1. V lost 6 bases and J lost 6; bases outside the gene matches: 8. The CDR3 spans 14 residues. In germline, CDR1 is ENHRY, CDR2 SYGVKD. The CDR3 loop is CAISQTGARDTQYF. CDR3 DNA: TGTGCCATCAGCCAGACAGGGGCGAGGGATACGCAGTATTTT.

The chain has TRBV4-1 and TRBJ1-2; possible D gene TRBD1, 5 bases. Trimming shortened V by 0 bases and J by 4 bases, and 21 bases separated the two germline ends. This CDR3 spans 18 amino acids. Germline CDR1 MGHRA, CDR2 YSYEKL. The CDR3 coding sequence is TGCGCCAGCAGCCAAGAAGCTCTGGGGGGGGGTGTGGGCTATGGCTACACCTTC. Protein: CASSQEALGGGVGYGYTF.

CDR3 protein: CASCITGFESNEQFF. The CDR3 nucleotides are TGTGCCAGTTGTATCACAGGGTTCGAATCGAATGAGCAGTTCTTC. The V gene is TRBV6-6, the J gene TRBJ2-1, with TRBD1 as a possible D gene (6 bases). Germline V gene lookup returns CDR1 MNHNY and CDR2 SVGAGI (reference sequence). The V gene lost 9 bases and the J gene lost 7 bases, with 22 bases spanning the gap. There are 15 residues in the CDR3.

DNA for the CDR3: TGTGCCAGCAGCTTTTCCGGACTAGCGGGAGGGAGCTCCTACGAGCAGTACTTC. As protein: CASSFSGLAGGSSYEQYF. The rearrangement joins TRBV7-8 to TRBJ2-7, with 15 bases lining up with TRBD2. CDR3 length: 18 amino acids. The germline gives CDR1 SGHVS, CDR2 FQNEAQ. V trimming: 3 bases; J trimming: 0 bases; junction bases outside the gene matches: 6.

V gene TRBV6-1 combines with J gene TRBJ2-2, with 8 positions matching TRBD2. CDR1 is MNHNS and CDR2 is SASEGT in the germline V gene. V shed 4 bases and J 3 bases; nucleotides not matched to a gene: 1. The CDR3 totals 14 residues. The CDR3 nucleotides are TGTGCCAGCAGTGCAGCGGGAGACACCGGGGAGCTGTTTTTT. Its protein product is CASSAAGDTGELFF.

This chain links TRBV4-2 with TRBJ2-7, with 12 bases fitting TRBD1. This CDR3 comprises 16 residues. The junction had 4 bases not matched to a gene; V was cut back by 0 bases and J by 4 bases. Germline loops: CDR1 LGHNA, CDR2 YNFKEQ. The CDR3 nucleotides are TGTGCCAGCAGCCAAGATCCGGGACAGGGGGCTTACGAGCAGTACTTC. Amino acid sequence: CASSQDPGQGAYEQYF.

The chain couples TRBV7-9 to TRBJ1-2; 8 bases fit TRBD1. Germline trimming cut 4 bases from V and 7 bases from J; bases unmatched to any gene: 5. This CDR3 region has 13 residues. From germline, CDR1 is SEHNR and CDR2 FQNEAQ (reference sequence). CDR3 DNA: TGTGCCAGCAGCTCGGACAGGGCTAGTGGCTACACCTTC. Encoded protein: CASSSDRASGYTF.

This rearrangement joins TRBV18 to TRBJ1-5, with a tentative D call TRBD1 (6 bases). V dropped 1 base and J dropped 2 bases, with 24 bases sitting between them. Germline values: CDR1 KGHSH, CDR2 LQKENI. The CDR3 totals 20 residues. As DNA, the CDR3 is TGTGCCAGCTCACCACTGGACGGGCAGGGGCGCTCGGTGGGCAATCAGCCCCAGCATTTT. It encodes CASSPLDGQGRSVGNQPQHF.

This rearrangement joins TRBV11-1 to TRBJ2-5; D is uncertain. In germline, CDR1 is SGHAT, CDR2 FQDESV (reference sequence). V gave up 0 bases and J gave up 0 bases, with 5 bases separating them. The CDR3 extends over 14 amino acids. The CDR3 bases are TGTGCCAGCAGCTTAGCCCCGTACCAAGAGACCCAGTACTTC. Translated: CASSLAPYQETQYF.

This sequence joins TRBV14 and TRBJ2-5; 8 nucleotides agree with TRBD1. With 4 bases clipped from V and 7 bases from J, the junction kept 11 bases outside the gene matches. The CDR3 spans 15 residues. Germline loops: CDR1 SGHDN, CDR2 FVKESK. CDR3 DNA: TGTGCCAGCAGCCCTAGGACAGGGTACTTTGGGACCCAGTACTTC. Its protein is CASSPRTGYFGTQYF.

This clone was found once. The chain combines TRBV5-6 with TRBJ1-5; D is possibly TRBD1 (6 bases). Germline loops: CDR1 SGHDT, CDR2 YYEEEE. V lost 1 base and J lost 1, with 6 bases in between. This CDR3 is built from 14 residues. The CDR3 DNA sequence: TGTGCCAGCAGCTTGACAGGGAGCAATCAGCCCCAGCATTTT. Residues: CASSLTGSNQPQHF.

The chain combines TRBV19 with TRBJ2-1; 10 bases align to TRBD2. Looked up from germline, CDR1 is LNHDA and CDR2 is SQIVND (reference sequence). Germline trimming cut 4 bases from V and 4 bases from J; bases unmatched to any gene: 4. The CDR3 has 15 residues. The CDR3 DNA is TGTGCCAGTAGTAGTTCAGCGGGAGGGTACAATGAGCAGTTCTTC. Amino acid sequence: CASSSSAGGYNEQFF.

This chain connects TRBV14 to TRBJ2-1, with D unresolved. CDR1 and CDR2 from the germline V gene are SGHDN and FVKESK. This CDR3 spans 11 amino acids. The V gene lost 4 bases and the J gene lost 6 bases, with 4 bases spanning the gap. The CDR3 sequence: CASSLSNEQFF. Written as DNA, the CDR3 is TGTGCCAGCAGCCTCAGCAATGAGCAGTTCTTC.

V usage is TRBV10-1 and J usage is TRBJ1-1; maybe TRBD1 (6 bases). The CDR3 is 13 residues long. The V gene lost 5 bases and the J gene lost 10 bases, with 17 bases spanning the gap. Germline CDR1 reads WNHNN; CDR2 reads SYGVQD (reference sequence). The CDR3 loop reads CASSPNREGGAFF. The CDR3 DNA sequence: TGCGCCAGCAGTCCGAACAGGGAAGGGGGAGCTTTCTTT.

V usage is TRBV5-1 and J usage is TRBJ1-4, with D perhaps matching TRBD1 (5 bases). The CDR3 covers 13 residues. From germline, CDR1 is SGHRS and CDR2 YFSETQ. The V end lost 4 bases, the J end lost 7 bases, and 11 bases lay between the germline ends. The CDR3 spells CASSHDSGEKLFF. The CDR3 DNA is TGCGCCAGCAGCCATGACAGTGGTGAAAAACTGTTTTTT.

This chain joins TRBV27 and TRBJ2-1; the match to TRBD2 covers 9 bases. This CDR3 has 16 residues. Germline V gene data show CDR1 as MNHEY and CDR2 as SMNVEV (reference sequence). V gave up 2 bases and J gave up 4 bases; unmatched junction bases: 6. CDR3 coding DNA: TGTGCCAGCAGTTTAAACGGACTAGCGAATTACAATGAGCAGTTCTTC. Translating gives CASSLNGLANYNEQFF.